Given below is one T cell receptor beta chain in context. The antigen is not known. This specimen belongs to a study of cytomegalovirus exposure and HLA in healthy donors. Overall study: The approximately 120 validation repertoires, a later analysis reported, used the same platform as the approximately 670 repertoires from the first cohort.

Overall study findings and caveats: Some TCR beta chains (164 of them) were listed as cytomegalovirus-associated.

The protocol was immunoSEQ multiplex PCR, while the TCRdb copy is restricted to in-frame clones and leaves out a portion. This table holds about 160,000 clones, 75% to 90% found once. Germline CDR1 is MRHNA and CDR2 is SNTAGT. Trimming stripped 5 bases from V and 4 bases from J, with 17 bases between. The CDR3 loop spans 15 amino acids. The clonotype comes from a woman under 30 in good health and CMV-seronegative. Sequencing was performed on PBMCs. The chain joins TRBV6-4 to TRBJ1-2; possible D gene TRBD1, 6 bases. CDR3: CASSSTGTPAYGYTF. CDR3 DNA: TGTGCCAGCAGTTCCACCGGGACACCGGCCTATGGCTACACCTTC.